This TCR beta chain derives from a study of T cells in women clearing cervical HPV infection. Study observations and caveats: Controls had more TRBV6-7 (approximately 0.15%) than cases (approximately 0.11%).

About this clone: Its antigen is as yet unknown. The read ends 3 residues shy of where the CDR3 ends; the end is completed using the germline J gene.

V trimming: 3 bases; J trimming: 5 bases; junction bases outside the gene matches: 7. Germline-derived CDR1 and CDR2 are WNHNN and SYGVQD (reference sequence). This CDR3 spans 15 amino acids. This table comes from immunoSEQ multiplex PCR, and its TCRdb copy is limited to in-frame clones, with some not included. The sample holds some 40,000 clones. Sample: blood buffy coat. This receptor was obtained from a woman aged 18-70 years with a cervical HPV16 infection that either progressed to CIN3+ or cleared (not recorded which). This chain connects TRBV10-1 to TRBJ2-7, with TRBD2 matching over 10 bases. Here the CDR3 reads CASSDPGTSAHEQYF. The covered CDR3 bases are TGCGCCAGCAGTGATCCAGGGACTAGCGCCCACGAG.